Listed below are T cell receptor beta chains from one sample, sequenced in a study of blood T cell repertoires in COVID-19. TCRdb's copy holds only in-frame clones and misses some; the assay was immunoSEQ multiplex PCR. The sample holds 130,000 to 150,000 clones, about 80% seen once. The sequencing input was PBMCs or T cells enriched from blood (not recorded which). These receptors all come from a man aged 45 to 65 who had recovered from COVID-19. Each CDR3 is given with its conserved first and last residue. The D gene is left open where the match is weak. Size is stated for part of the rows, as once, few or many counts, or as a class when the clone is expanded.

d_call: .; v_call: TRBV5-5; j_call: TRBJ1-2; clone_size: once; cdr3_aa: CASSPFGESYTF; cdr3_nt: TGTGCCAGCAGCCCTTTCGGGGAGAGCTACACCTTC
d_call: .; v_call: TRBV27; j_call: TRBJ1-2; clone_size: .; cdr3_aa: CASRGDTPYGYTF; cdr3_nt: TGTGCCAGCAGGGGGGACACCCCATATGGCTACACCTTC
d_call: TRBD1; v_call: TRBV9; j_call: TRBJ2-7; clone_size: .; cdr3_aa: CASSVMTGREQYF; cdr3_nt: TGTGCCAGCAGCGTCATGACAGGGCGCGAGCAGTACTTC
d_call: .; v_call: TRBV10-3; j_call: TRBJ2-2; clone_size: .; cdr3_aa: CAISHLAHTGELFF; cdr3_nt: TGTGCTATCAGCCATCTAGCCCACACCGGGGAGCTGTTTTTT
d_call: TRBD2; v_call: TRBV7-2; j_call: TRBJ2-3; clone_size: .; cdr3_aa: CASSPRLAGGSGTDTQYF; cdr3_nt: TGTGCCAGCAGCCCTCGACTAGCGGGGGGGTCTGGCACAGATACGCAGTATTTT
d_call: TRBD2; v_call: TRBV11-2; j_call: TRBJ2-2; clone_size: .; cdr3_aa: CASSLFPRRGEHRGAVF; cdr3_nt: TGTGCCAGCAGCTTATTCCCCCGGCGGGGGGAACACCGGGGAGCTGTTTTT
d_call: TRBD1; v_call: TRBV5-4; j_call: TRBJ1-2; clone_size: .; cdr3_aa: CASSTGTGIVGYTF; cdr3_nt: TGTGCCAGCAGTACCGGGACAGGGATTGTTGGCTACACCTTC
d_call: TRBD1; v_call: TRBV7-8; j_call: TRBJ1-6; clone_size: .; cdr3_aa: CASRSQGGNSPLHF; cdr3_nt: TGTGCCAGCAGGTCACAGGGGGGTAATTCACCCCTCCACTTT
d_call: .; v_call: TRBV5-4; j_call: TRBJ1-2; clone_size: few; cdr3_aa: CASSPGVMGHSYGYTF; cdr3_nt: TGTGCCAGCAGCCCAGGGGTAATGGGACACAGCTATGGCTACACCTTC
d_call: .; v_call: TRBV5-5; j_call: TRBJ2-7; clone_size: few; cdr3_aa: CASSLETTGVF; cdr3_nt: TGTGCCAGCAGCTTGGAGACCACCGGGGTCTTC
d_call: .; v_call: TRBV7-2; j_call: TRBJ1-5; clone_size: .; cdr3_aa: CASSLARDGNQPQHF; cdr3_nt: TGTGCCAGCAGCTTAGCCAGGGATGGCAATCAGCCCCAGCATTTT
d_call: TRBD2; v_call: TRBV6-5; j_call: TRBJ2-1; clone_size: .; cdr3_aa: CASSLSGGALNEQFF; cdr3_nt: TGTGCCAGCAGTCTTAGCGGGGGGGCATTAAATGAGCAGTTCTTC
d_call: .; v_call: TRBV5-1; j_call: TRBJ1-3; clone_size: .; cdr3_aa: CASSLGEGGNTIYF; cdr3_nt: TGCGCCAGCAGCTTAGGAGAGGGTGGAAACACCATATATTTT
d_call: TRBD1; v_call: TRBV6-1; j_call: TRBJ1-5; clone_size: .; cdr3_aa: CASSEGTGLSNQPQHF; cdr3_nt: TGTGCCAGCAGTGAAGGGACAGGGCTTAGCAATCAGCCCCAGCATTTT
d_call: .; v_call: TRBV3-1/TRBV3-2; j_call: TRBJ1-5; clone_size: .; cdr3_aa: CASSQDTGTQHF; cdr3_nt: TGTGCCAGCAGCCAAGATACAGGGACCCAGCATTTT
d_call: .; v_call: TRBV5-6; j_call: TRBJ1-4; clone_size: .; cdr3_aa: CASSFLSKPLTNEKLFF; cdr3_nt: TGTGCCAGCAGCTTTCTGTCCAAGCCACTAACTAATGAAAAACTGTTTTTT
d_call: .; v_call: TRBV4-3; j_call: TRBJ2-1; clone_size: .; cdr3_aa: CASSQDPRGRGTNNEQFF; cdr3_nt: TGCGCCAGCAGCCAAGATCCGAGGGGGAGGGGGACAAACAATGAGCAGTTCTTC